A single TCR beta chain is shown here with its context. This entry is derived from a study of control samples from healthy donors and cancer patients. Data came from immunoSEQ multiplex PCR; TCRdb stores just in-frame clones and leaves some out. The sample includes some 150,000 clones, roughly 94% seen only once; the top ten take 14%. After removal of 2 bases from V and 7 bases from J, the junction contained 6 bases not matched to a gene. Germline V gene sequence: CDR1 SGHRS, CDR2 YFSETQ. The CDR3 is made up of 14 amino acids. The clonotype comes from a man in his sixties with colorectal cancer. The chain joins TRBV5-1 to TRBJ2-1; 7 nucleotides match TRBD1. The sample comprised PBMCs. The CDR3: CASSLGQERNEQFF. CDR3 nucleotides: TGCGCCAGCAGCTTAGGACAGGAGAGGAATGAGCAGTTCTTC.